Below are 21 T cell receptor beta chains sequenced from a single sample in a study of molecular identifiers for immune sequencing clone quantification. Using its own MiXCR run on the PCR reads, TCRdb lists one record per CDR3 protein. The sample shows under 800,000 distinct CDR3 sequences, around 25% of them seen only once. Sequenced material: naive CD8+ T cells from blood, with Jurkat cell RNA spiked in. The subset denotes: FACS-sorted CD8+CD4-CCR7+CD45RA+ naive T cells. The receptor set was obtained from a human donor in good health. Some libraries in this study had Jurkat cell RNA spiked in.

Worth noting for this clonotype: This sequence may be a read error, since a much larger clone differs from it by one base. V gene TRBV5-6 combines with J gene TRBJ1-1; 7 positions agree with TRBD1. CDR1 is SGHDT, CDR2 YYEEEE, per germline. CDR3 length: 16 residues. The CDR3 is CASSLGQGRVNTEVFF. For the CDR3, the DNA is TGTGCCAGCAGCTTGGGACAGGGACGAGTGAACACTGAAGTTTTCTTT.

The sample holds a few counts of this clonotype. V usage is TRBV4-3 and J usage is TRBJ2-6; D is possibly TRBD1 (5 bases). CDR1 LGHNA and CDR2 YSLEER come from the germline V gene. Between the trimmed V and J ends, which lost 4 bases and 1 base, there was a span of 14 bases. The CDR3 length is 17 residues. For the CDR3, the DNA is TGCGCCAGCAGCCCCCCCAGGGTGTTATCTGGGGCCAACGTCCTGACTTTC. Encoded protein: CASSPPRVLSGANVLTF.

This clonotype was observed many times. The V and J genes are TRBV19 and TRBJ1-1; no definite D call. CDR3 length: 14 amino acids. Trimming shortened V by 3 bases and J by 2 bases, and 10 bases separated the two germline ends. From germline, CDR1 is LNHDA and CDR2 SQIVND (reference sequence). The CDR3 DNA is TGTGCCAGTAGTATTACGTTAGGCAACACTGAAGCTTTCTTT. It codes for CASSITLGNTEAFF.

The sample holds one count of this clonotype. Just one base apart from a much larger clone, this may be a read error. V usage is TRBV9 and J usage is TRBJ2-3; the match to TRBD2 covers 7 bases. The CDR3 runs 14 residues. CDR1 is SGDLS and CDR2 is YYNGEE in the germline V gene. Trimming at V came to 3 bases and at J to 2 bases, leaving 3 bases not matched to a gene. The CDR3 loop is CASSGGTTTDTQYF. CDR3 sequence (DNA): TGTGCCAGCAGCGGCGGGACTACCACAGATACGCAGTATTTT.

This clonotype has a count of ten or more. CDR3 sequence (DNA): TGTGCCAGCAGTGAACACAGGGGTTCTAACTATGGCTACACCTTC. This sequence encodes CASSEHRGSNYGYTF. V gene TRBV2 combines with J gene TRBJ1-2; 7 bases match TRBD1. Per the germline V gene, CDR1 is SNHLY and CDR2 is FYNNEI. This CDR3 comprises 15 residues. V lost 2 bases, J lost 0 bases, and 3 bases stayed unmatched.

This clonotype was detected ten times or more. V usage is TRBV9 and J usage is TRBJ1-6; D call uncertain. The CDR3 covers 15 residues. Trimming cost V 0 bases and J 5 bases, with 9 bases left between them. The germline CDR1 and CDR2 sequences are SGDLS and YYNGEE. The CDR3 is CASSVVGANNSPLHF. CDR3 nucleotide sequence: TGTGCCAGCAGCGTAGTGGGAGCGAATAATTCACCCCTCCACTTT.

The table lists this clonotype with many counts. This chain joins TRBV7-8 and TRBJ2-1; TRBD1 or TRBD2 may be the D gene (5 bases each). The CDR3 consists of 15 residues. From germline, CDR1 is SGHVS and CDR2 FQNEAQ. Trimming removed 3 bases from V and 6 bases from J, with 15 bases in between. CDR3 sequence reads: CASSFWDDSFNEQFF. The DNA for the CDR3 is TGTGCCAGCAGCTTTTGGGACGACAGTTTCAATGAGCAGTTCTTC.

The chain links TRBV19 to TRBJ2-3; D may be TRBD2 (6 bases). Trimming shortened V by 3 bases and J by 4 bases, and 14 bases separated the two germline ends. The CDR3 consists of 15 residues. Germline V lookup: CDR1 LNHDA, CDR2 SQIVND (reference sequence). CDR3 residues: CASSMEGLVADTQYF. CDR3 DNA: TGTGCCAGTAGTATGGAGGGGTTAGTCGCAGATACGCAGTATTTT.

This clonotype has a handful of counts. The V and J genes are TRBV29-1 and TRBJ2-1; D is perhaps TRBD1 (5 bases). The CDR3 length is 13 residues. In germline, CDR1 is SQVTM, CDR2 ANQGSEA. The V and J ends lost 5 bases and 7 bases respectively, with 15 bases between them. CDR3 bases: TGCAGCGTTATTGACTTGGGGCGTAATGAGCAGTTCTTC. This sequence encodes CSVIDLGRNEQFF.

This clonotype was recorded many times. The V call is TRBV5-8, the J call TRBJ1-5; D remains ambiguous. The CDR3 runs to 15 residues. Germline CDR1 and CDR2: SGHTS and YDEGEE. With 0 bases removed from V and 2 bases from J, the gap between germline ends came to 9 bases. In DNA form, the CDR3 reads TGTGCCAGCAGCTTGGACATAAGCGGCAATCAGCCCCAGCATTTT. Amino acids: CASSLDISGNQPQHF.

In nucleotides, the CDR3 is TGCAGTGCTAGACTCACAAACTCCTACAATGAGCAGTTCTTC. This gives the protein CSARLTNSYNEQFF. The V and J genes are TRBV20-1 and TRBJ2-1; D not certain. V was pared by 2 bases and J by 0 bases, with 8 bases between. The length of the CDR3 is 14 residues. Germline V gene sequence: CDR1 DFQATT, CDR2 SNEGSKA (reference sequence).

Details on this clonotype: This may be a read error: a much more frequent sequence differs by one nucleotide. The CDR3 protein is CASRLADNEQFF. DNA for the CDR3: TGTGCCAGCCGCTTAGCCGACAATGAGCAGTTCTTC. This chain uses TRBV7-6 with TRBJ2-1; no reliable D call. This CDR3 has 12 residues. Looked up from germline, CDR1 is SGHVS and CDR2 is FNYEAQ.

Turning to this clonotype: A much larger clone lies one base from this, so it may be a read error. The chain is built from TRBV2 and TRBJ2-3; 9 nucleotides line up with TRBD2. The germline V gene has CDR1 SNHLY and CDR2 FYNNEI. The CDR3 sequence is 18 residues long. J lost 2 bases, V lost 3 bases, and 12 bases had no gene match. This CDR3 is CASSELLAGPLYTDTQYF. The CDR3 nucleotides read TGTGCCAGCAGTGAGCTGCTAGCGGGGCCACTATACACAGATACGCAGTATTTT.

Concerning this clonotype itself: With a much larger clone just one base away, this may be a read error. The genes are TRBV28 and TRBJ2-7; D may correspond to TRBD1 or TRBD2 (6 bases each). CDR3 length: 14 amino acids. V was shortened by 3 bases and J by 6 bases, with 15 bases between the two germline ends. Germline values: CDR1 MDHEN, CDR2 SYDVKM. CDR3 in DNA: TGTGCCAGCAGTTTTGGGGGGCGAGTTGTCGAGCAGTACTTC. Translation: CASSFGGRVVEQYF. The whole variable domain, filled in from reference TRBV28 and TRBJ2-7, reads DVKVTQSSRYLVKRTGEKVFLECVQDMDHENMFWYRQDPGLGLRLIYFSYDVKMKEKGDIPEGYSVSREKKERFSLILESASTNQTSMYLCASSFGGRVVEQYFGPGTRLTVT.

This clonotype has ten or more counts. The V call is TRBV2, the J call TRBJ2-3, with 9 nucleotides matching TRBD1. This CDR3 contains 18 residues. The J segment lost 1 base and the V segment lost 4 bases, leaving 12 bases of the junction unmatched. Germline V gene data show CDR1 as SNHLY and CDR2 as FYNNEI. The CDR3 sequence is CASSVETGGNSGTDTQYF. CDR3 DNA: TGTGCCAGCAGTGTTGAGACAGGGGGTAATAGCGGCACAGATACGCAGTATTTT.

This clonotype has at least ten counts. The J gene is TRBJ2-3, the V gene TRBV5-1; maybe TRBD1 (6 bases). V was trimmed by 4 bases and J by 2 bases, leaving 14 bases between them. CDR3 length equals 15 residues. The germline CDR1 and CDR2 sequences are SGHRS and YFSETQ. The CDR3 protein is CASSPWTADTDTQYF. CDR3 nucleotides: TGCGCCAGCAGCCCGTGGACAGCCGACACAGATACGCAGTATTTT.

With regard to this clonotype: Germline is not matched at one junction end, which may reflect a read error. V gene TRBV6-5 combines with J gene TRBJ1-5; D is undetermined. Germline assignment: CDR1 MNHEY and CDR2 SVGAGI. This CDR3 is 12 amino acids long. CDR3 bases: TGTGCCCGCAGTTACGCCAATCAGCCCCAGCATTTT. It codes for CARSYANQPQHF.

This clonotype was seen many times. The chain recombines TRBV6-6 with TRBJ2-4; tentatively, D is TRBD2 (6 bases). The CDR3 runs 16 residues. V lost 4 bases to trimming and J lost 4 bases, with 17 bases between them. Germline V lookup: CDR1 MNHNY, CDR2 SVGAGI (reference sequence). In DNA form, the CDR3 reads TGTGCCAGCAGTTCGCCGGGACTGAACGTAAAAAACATTCAGTACTTC. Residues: CASSSPGLNVKNIQYF.

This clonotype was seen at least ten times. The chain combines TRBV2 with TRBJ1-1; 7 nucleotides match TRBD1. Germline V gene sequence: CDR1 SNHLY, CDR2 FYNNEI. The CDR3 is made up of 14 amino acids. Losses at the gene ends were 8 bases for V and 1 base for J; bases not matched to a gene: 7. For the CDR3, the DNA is TGTGCCAGCGGTGGGACAGATGGGAACACTGAAGCTTTCTTT. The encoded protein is CASGGTDGNTEAFF.

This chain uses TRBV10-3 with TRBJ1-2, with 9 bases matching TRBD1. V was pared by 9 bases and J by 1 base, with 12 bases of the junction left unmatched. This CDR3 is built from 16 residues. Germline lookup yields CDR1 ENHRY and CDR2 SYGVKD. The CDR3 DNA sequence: TGTGCCATATATGGGGGACAGGGCCATAGTAACTATGGCTACACCTTC. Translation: CAIYGGQGHSNYGYTF.

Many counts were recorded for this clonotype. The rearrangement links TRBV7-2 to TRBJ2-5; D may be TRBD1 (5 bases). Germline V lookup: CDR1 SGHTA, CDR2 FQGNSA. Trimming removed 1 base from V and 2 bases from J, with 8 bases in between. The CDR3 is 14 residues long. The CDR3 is CASSLGGSQETQYF. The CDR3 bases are TGTGCCAGCAGCTTAGGGGGCAGTCAAGAGACCCAGTACTTC.